This T cell receptor beta chain is drawn from a study of Graves' ophthalmopathy and Graves' hyperthyroidism. There are 17 residues in the CDR3. Germline loops: CDR1 MGHRA, CDR2 YSYEKL. With V trimmed by 4 bases and J by 2 bases, 10 bases remained unmatched. This clonotype was seen repeatedly, ten times or more. Its antigen is currently unknown. CDR3 regions of TCR beta were amplified from RNA transcripts. HTBI primers primed a first-round RT-PCR, and a second-round multiplex PCR followed. TCRdb independently ran MiXCR on the multiplex PCR reads; one entry per CDR3 protein. Of about 620,000 distinct CDR3 sequences detected, approximately 22% appear once; the ten largest clones hold roughly 6.9%. Whole-study findings and limits: Ophthalmopathy was separated from stable hyperthyroidism by a 13-signature model with roughly 91% sensitivity and 81.08% specificity.

Around 10 ml of fresh blood yielded the PBMCs by density gradient. Sequencing was carried out using peripheral blood. This rearrangement joins TRBV4-1 to TRBJ2-2; TRBD1 agrees at 7 bases. This receptor was taken from a woman aged 18 to 35 with stable Graves' hyperthyroidism. Some clones in this sample may be carry-over from other donors' samples. The chain's CDR3 is CASSLPGGQINTGELFF. The CDR3 DNA follows: TGCGCCAGCAGCCTCCCAGGGGGACAGATTAACACCGGGGAGCTGTTTTTT.